The 8 T cell receptor beta chains below were found in one sample sequenced in a study of human T cells and chemical hapten exposure. TCRdb used MiXCR to reprocess the RACE reads, holding one entry per CDR3 protein. The sample consists of tens of thousands of distinct CDR3 sequences, roughly 9.5% of them appearing once. Time point of the sample: patch test 3, about 24 weeks after DPC sensitization. The treatment: therapeutic diphenylcyclopropenone sensitization with weekly scalp DPC. The sequences come from whole blood, collected in connection with sensitization to the hapten diphenylcyclopropenone (DPC). These receptors were obtained from a middle-aged woman with alopecia areata. Some clones in this sample may be carry-over from other donors' samples.

This sequence joins TRBV14 and TRBJ2-1; 12 nucleotides agree with TRBD1. Germline V CDR1 and CDR2: SGHDN, FVKESK. This CDR3 has 15 amino acids. Germline trimming cut 2 bases from V and 8 bases from J; bases unmatched to any gene: 4. CDR3 nucleotides: TGTGCCAGCAGCCAACTCTGGGACAGGGGGCATGAGCAGTTCTTC. Amino acids: CASSQLWDRGHEQFF.

In this sample, this clonotype turned up a few times. CDR3: CASSPGTSGGPTDTQYF. CDR3 nucleotide sequence: TGTGCCAGCAGCCCAGGGACTAGCGGGGGGCCAACAGATACGCAGTATTTT. V gene TRBV7-3 combines with J gene TRBJ2-3, with 15 bases lining up with TRBD2. Germline V gene lookup returns CDR1 SGHTA and CDR2 FQGTGA. V trimming: 5 bases; J trimming: 3 bases; junction bases outside the gene matches: 6. There are 17 residues in the CDR3. The full variable domain, in which reference TRBV7-3 and TRBJ2-3 provide the parts outside the CDR3, is GAGVSQTPSNKVTEKGKYVELRCDPISGHTALYWYRQSLGQGPEFLIYFQGTGAADDSGLPNDRFFAVRPEGSVSTLKIQRTERGDSAVYLCASSPGTSGGPTDTQYFGPGTRLTVL.

A few counts support this clonotype. CDR3 loop: CASGRGGLHTEAFF. Written as DNA, the CDR3 is TGTGCTAGTGGCCGGGGGGGACTGCACACTGAAGCTTTCTTT. This chain links TRBV12-5 with TRBJ1-1; maybe TRBD1 (5 bases). The germline V gene encodes CDR1 LGHNT and CDR2 FRNRAP. The CDR3 has 14 residues. Between the trimmed V and J ends, which lost 6 bases and 3 bases, there was a span of 14 bases.

This clonotype turned up a few times. The rearrangement uses TRBV20-1 and TRBJ2-3, with 7 bases identical to TRBD2. This CDR3 region has 15 residues. The trim removed 0 bases at V and 6 bases at J, leaving 9 bases unmatched. Germline loops: CDR1 DFQATT, CDR2 SNEGSKA (reference sequence). Here the CDR3 reads CSARDSRGIRDTQYF. Here the CDR3 DNA reads TGCAGTGCTAGAGATTCGCGGGGGATTCGGGATACGCAGTATTTT.

The sample holds a few counts of this clonotype. The chain recombines TRBV5-1 with TRBJ2-1; tentatively, D is TRBD2 (5 bases). The CDR3 consists of 15 residues. Germline CDR1 is SGHRS and CDR2 is YFSETQ. Trimming left V 6 bases short and J 1 base short, with 14 bases between. As DNA, the CDR3 is TGCGCCAGCAAAAGTGGGAGTGGGTCCTACAATGAGCAGTTCTTC. Its translation is CASKSGSGSYNEQFF.

This clonotype has more than one count but fewer than ten. The chain employs TRBV5-1 and TRBJ1-5; a possible D gene is TRBD1 (5 bases). Trimming removed 4 bases at V and 6 bases at J, with 11 bases between. This CDR3 has 13 amino acids. The germline gives CDR1 SGHRS, CDR2 YFSETQ. The CDR3 sequence is CASSKGSGQPQHF. The CDR3 region has the DNA TGCGCCAGCAGCAAGGGGTCGGGTCAGCCCCAGCATTTT. Full variable domain (rest looked up from reference TRBV5-1 and TRBJ1-5): KAGVTQTPRYLIKTRGQQVTLSCSPISGHRSVSWYQQTPGQGLQFLFEYFSETQRNKGNFPGRFSGRQFSNSRSEMNVSTLELGDSALYLCASSKGSGQPQHFGDGTRLSIL.

This clonotype was seen ten or more times. V is TRBV2 and J is TRBJ1-1; TRBD1 matches at 7 bases. Germline V CDR1 and CDR2: SNHLY, FYNNEI. The length of the CDR3 is 13 residues. With V trimmed by 6 bases and J by 5 bases, 6 bases remained unmatched. The CDR3 region has the DNA TGTGCCAGCAGCCTTCAGGGGGGGACTGAAGCTTTCTTT. It specifies CASSLQGGTEAFF.

The chain links TRBV29-1 to TRBJ2-7; D is ambiguous. This CDR3 contains 11 residues. Germline V gives CDR1 SQVTM, CDR2 ANQGSEA. Trimming pared 4 bases from V and 5 bases from J, leaving 9 bases between. DNA for the CDR3: TGCAGCGTTGCGAACAGCGACGAGCAGTACTTC. Amino acids: CSVANSDEQYF.